This TCR beta chain was sequenced in a study of T cells in localized non-small cell lung cancer (dated by TCRdb to the early 2020s). Broadly, across the study: Comparing tumors with uninvolved tumor-adjacent lungs, the study looked at the T cell repertoires of a few hundred patients with early-stage NSCLC. A mean age of around 66 years was recorded for the NSCLC patients, of whom under 150 were male and more than 95 were female. The cohort comprised 200 to 300 treatment-naïve NSCLC patients with resected, localized lung tumors.

A remark on this clone: Its specific antigen is unknown. No much larger clone exists at a distance of one base, and base qualities are not known.

Taken from the germline V gene, the CDR1 and CDR2 loops are MGHRA and YSYEKL. Compared with germline, V lacks 5 bases and J lacks 6 bases; bases without a gene match: 8. From its cysteine to its phenylalanine, the CDR3 spans 14 amino acids. The CDR3 DNA has 42 bases and is translated from base 1. Beyond this particular receptor, the publication reports: Because the study design was exploratory, TCR variables were selected using unadjusted p-values without false-discovery rate correction. Because multi-region tumor sequencing was not done, intratumor heterogeneity could not be ruled out. The highest T cell clonality was observed in uninvolved tumor-adjacent lung, where clonality exceeded that of tumor, suggesting that antigenic responses were more focused in uninvolved tumor-adjacent lung. Longer overall survival was associated with higher T cell density in blood, whereas shorter survival was associated with higher clonality in adjacent lung. A median of roughly 60 of the top 100 tumor clones were detected in paired uninvolved adjacent lung, and about 29 of these tumor clones were also found among the top 100 clones of the paired uninvolved adjacent lung.

TCR beta CDR3 regions were sequenced from DNA using the immunoSEQ Assay. Per the source publication's procedure: To compute T cell density, TCR beta template counts were normalized to usable DNA, which was estimated by amplifying housekeeping genes. Richness was estimated with the preseqR package, extrapolating to 400,000 templates for PBMC samples and 120,000 templates for tissue samples. Clonality was defined as one minus Pielou's evenness. Tissue-enriched TCRs were identified through differential abundance testing performed on productive amino-acid clonotypes, with a minimum total count of 5 and an alpha of 0.1. The Jaccard Index and the Morisita Overlap Index were used to measure how much the repertoires overlapped between compartments. GLIPH grouped TCR beta CDR3s together with public tetramer-defined viral CDR3s, and a viral motif had to include at least three viral sequences and show V-gene enrichment. This immuneACCESS table, as held by TCRdb, lists in-frame sequences with V and J called but not all clones. Of the missing ones, under half trace to an unresolved V gene in checked studies; the others have no known cause. V and J calls and clone size are as listed in that table; D and trimming were resolved from the DNA. The table for this sample lists roughly 72,000 clones; approximately 80% of them were counted only once. Of the sample, roughly 9% falls within the top ten clones.

At diagnosis, tumor, uninvolved tumor-adjacent lung and peripheral blood were collected and then preserved as a mix of FFPE and fresh-frozen material. Blood samples were analyzed as peripheral blood mononuclear cells for TCR repertoire profiling. The sample was peripheral blood, taken before any cancer treatment. This chain is built from TRBV4-1 and TRBJ1-1; 8 nucleotides in the junction match TRBD1. The sequence came from a female donor of 60 years or more with stage I lung adenocarcinoma. CDR3 reads: CASSYTQGAAEAFF. The DNA is as follows: TGCGCCAGCAGCTATACGCAGGGGGCGGCTGAAGCTTTCTTT.